This T cell receptor beta chain was captured by sequencing in a study of shared clonotypes between healthy human individuals. As concerns this clone: The sample carries other DNA sequences with the same CDR3.

Germline V CDR1 and CDR2: MDHEN, SYDVKM. Between the trimmed V and J ends, which lost 5 bases and 0 bases, there was a span of 10 bases. This CDR3 comprises 14 residues. The assay was immunoSEQ multiplex PCR, and TCRdb's table has in-frame clones only and misses some. The table has roughly 2,300,000 clones, under 95% seen once. This sequence was found in a man younger than 30 in good health. Some clones in this sample may be carry-over from other donors' samples. This chain links TRBV28 with TRBJ1-1; D not resolved. Specimen: naive CD4+ T cells from PBMCs. The subset: CD45RA+ positively selected. The CDR3, as DNA: TGTGCCAGCAGTACCGGTGCATTGAACACTGAAGCTTTCTTT. Translation gives CASSTGALNTEAFF.